Following are 32 T cell receptor beta chains from one sample sequenced in a study of cytomegalovirus exposure and HLA in healthy donors. This PCR relied on a set of 60 Vbeta primers and 13 Jbeta primers. Libraries were prepared by immunoSEQ multiplex PCR; TCRdb keeps only in-frame clonotypes and omits some of them. The sample yields 150,000 to 200,000 clones, 70% to 80% seen once. Sequenced input: PBMCs. The receptors here all came from a man aged 40-49 years in good health and CMV-seronegative.

The genes are TRBV5-1 and TRBJ2-5, with TRBD1 matching 8 bases. J lost 0 bases, V lost 3 bases, and 1 base had no gene match. From germline, CDR1 is SGHRS and CDR2 YFSETQ. The CDR3 length is 14 residues. The DNA for the CDR3 is TGCGCCAGCAGCTCGACAGGGGACCAAGAGACCCAGTACTTC. It codes for CASSSTGDQETQYF.

V gene TRBV18 combines with J gene TRBJ1-2, with D possibly being TRBD1 (6 bases). V lost 3 bases and J 0 bases, leaving 11 bases between the germline ends. The CDR3 consists of 15 residues. Looked up from germline, CDR1 is KGHSH and CDR2 is LQKENI. This CDR3 is CASSPGTRANYGYTF. CDR3 bases: TGTGCCAGCTCACCGGGGACAAGAGCTAACTATGGCTACACCTTC.

This clone showed up just a few times. The chain employs TRBV2 and TRBJ2-1, with 8 positions matching TRBD2. The CDR3 loop spans 13 amino acids. Losses at the gene ends were 8 bases for V and 6 bases for J; bases not matched to a gene: 6. Germline values: CDR1 SNHLY, CDR2 FYNNEI. The CDR3 sequence is CASGRTSGNEQFF. DNA for the CDR3: TGTGCCAGCGGCCGCACTAGCGGCAATGAGCAGTTCTTC.

The chain recombines TRBV27 with TRBJ1-2; D not resolved. This CDR3 has 13 residues. CDR1 MNHEY and CDR2 SMNVEV come from the germline V gene (reference sequence). V was shortened by 3 bases and J by 2 bases, with 7 bases between the two germline ends. The CDR3 DNA is TGTGCCAGCAGTTTCCGTGCGAACTATGGCTACACCTTC. Translated: CASSFRANYGYTF.

This clone has just a few counts. The J gene is TRBJ1-1, the V gene TRBV5-1; a possible D gene is TRBD1 (6 bases). The CDR3 totals 13 residues. The V gene's germline CDR1 is SGHRS and CDR2 YFSETQ. Trimming shortened V by 5 bases and J by 0 bases, and 8 bases separated the two germline ends. CDR3 nucleotide sequence: TGCGCCAGCAGGGCAGGGGTGAACACTGAAGCTTTCTTT. Translated: CASRAGVNTEAFF.

The CDR3 protein is CASSLELADNEQFF. The CDR3 DNA sequence: TGCGCCAGCAGCTTGGAGCTAGCGGACAATGAGCAGTTCTTC. The chain is built from TRBV5-1 and TRBJ2-1, with TRBD2 matching over 7 bases. Germline V gene data show CDR1 as SGHRS and CDR2 as YFSETQ. This CDR3 comprises 14 residues. J was trimmed by 5 bases and V by 0 bases; bases with no gene match: 2.

The genes are TRBV25-1 and TRBJ1-1; 7 bases line up with TRBD1. The CDR3 loop spans 16 amino acids. Germline loops: CDR1 MGHDK, CDR2 SYGVNS. V shed 4 bases and J 5 bases; nucleotides not matched to a gene: 13. The CDR3 reads CASSVRAGGAGTEAFF. For the CDR3, the DNA is TGTGCCAGCAGTGTGAGGGCAGGGGGTGCAGGGACTGAAGCTTTCTTT.

The chain joins TRBV6-1 to TRBJ1-2; D remains ambiguous. The CDR3 consists of 15 residues. Germline V gene data show CDR1 as MNHNS and CDR2 as SASEGT. V lost 5 bases, J lost 7 bases, and 20 bases lay in between. The chain's CDR3 is CASSPARGSFFGYTF. In DNA form, the CDR3 reads TGTGCCAGCAGTCCCGCGCGGGGTTCCTTTTTTGGCTACACCTTC.

The chain joins TRBV5-1 to TRBJ2-6; D unclear. The ends were cut back, 0 bases at V and 4 bases at J, with 8 bases in the middle. The CDR3 contains 15 residues. Germline assignment: CDR1 SGHRS and CDR2 YFSETQ. The CDR3 is CASSLELAGANVLTF. Here the CDR3 DNA reads TGCGCCAGCAGCTTGGAACTCGCGGGGGCCAACGTCCTGACTTTC. Drawing the rest from reference TRBV5-1 and TRBJ2-6, the complete variable domain is KAGVTQTPRYLIKTRGQQVTLSCSPISGHRSVSWYQQTPGQGLQFLFEYFSETQRNKGNFPGRFSGRQFSNSRSEMNVSTLELGDSALYLCASSLELAGANVLTFGAGSRLTVL.

The genes are TRBV18 and TRBJ2-5; 7 nucleotides agree with TRBD2. Germline V gene data show CDR1 as KGHSH and CDR2 as LQKENI. Trimming removed 2 bases from V and 3 bases from J; junction bases left unmatched: 6. There are 15 residues in the CDR3. The CDR3 spells CASSPLAGEKETQYF. The CDR3 region has the DNA TGTGCCAGCTCACCATTAGCGGGCGAAAAAGAGACCCAGTACTTC. Combining the CDR3 with reference TRBV18 and TRBJ2-5 gives the whole variable domain NAGVMQNPRHLVRRRGQEARLRCSPMKGHSHVYWYRQLPEEGLKFMVYLQKENIIDESGMPKERFSAEFPKEGPSILRIQQVVRGDSAAYFCASSPLAGEKETQYFGPGTRLLVL.

This chain connects TRBV30 to TRBJ1-2; TRBD1 agrees at 11 bases. After removal of 1 base from V and 4 bases from J, the junction contained 5 bases not matched to a gene. The CDR3 contains 15 residues. Looked up from germline, CDR1 is GTSNPN and CDR2 is SVGIG (reference sequence). In DNA form, the CDR3 reads TGTGCCTGGAGTGGGACAGGGGGCGAGGGCTATGGCTACACCTTC. Amino acids: CAWSGTGGEGYGYTF.

The chain recombines TRBV9 with TRBJ2-1, with 8 bases that match TRBD1. CDR3 length: 16 amino acids. V shed 0 bases, J shed 2 bases, and the junction held 4 bases outside the gene matches. Per the germline V gene, CDR1 is SGDLS and CDR2 is YYNGEE. For the CDR3, the DNA is TGTGCCAGCAGCGTAGATCCGGGACAGGCCTACAATGAGCAGTTCTTC. Amino acid sequence: CASSVDPGQAYNEQFF. The complete variable domain, with remaining parts taken from reference TRBV9 and TRBJ2-1, reads DSGVTQTPKHLITATGQRVTLRCSPRSGDLSVYWYQQSLDQGLQFLIQYYNGEERAKGNILERFSAQQFPDLHSELNLSSLELGDSALYFCASSVDPGQAYNEQFFGPGTRLTVL.

This rearrangement joins TRBV27 to TRBJ2-1; D call uncertain. This CDR3 has 14 amino acids. In germline, CDR1 is MNHEY, CDR2 SMNVEV (reference sequence). V was shortened by 0 bases and J by 6 bases, with 9 bases between the two germline ends. The CDR3: CASSLSASTNEQFF. The DNA of the CDR3 is TGTGCCAGCAGTTTATCGGCTAGTACCAATGAGCAGTTCTTC.

V and J are TRBV13 and TRBJ2-1; D possibly corresponds to TRBD2 (6 bases). This CDR3 has 12 amino acids. Trimming stripped 3 bases from V and 7 bases from J, with 7 bases between. The germline V gene encodes CDR1 PRHDT and CDR2 FYEKMQ (reference sequence). The CDR3 bases are TGTGCCAGCAGCTTCGGGGGTAATGAGCAGTTCTTC. Protein sequence: CASSFGGNEQFF. Full variable domain (remainder filled in from reference TRBV13 and TRBJ2-1): AAGVIQSPRHLIKEKRETATLKCYPIPRHDTVYWYQQGPGQDPQFLISFYEKMQSDKGSIPDRFSAQQFSDYHSELNMSSLELGDSALYFCASSFGGNEQFFGPGTRLTVL.

A single count supports this clone. The chain carries TRBV5-1 and TRBJ1-4, with 9 bases identical to TRBD1. V shed 4 bases and J 8 bases; nucleotides not matched to a gene: 18. The CDR3 runs to 18 residues. From germline, CDR1 is SGHRS and CDR2 YFSETQ. CDR3 loop: CASSLKDRGGRSWEKLFF. The CDR3 DNA sequence: TGCGCCAGCAGCCTCAAGGACAGGGGTGGACGGAGTTGGGAAAAACTGTTTTTT.

In regard to this clone: A junction end diverges from the germline sequence, so it may reflect a read error. The chain carries TRBV2 and TRBJ1-2, with a weak D call TRBD1 (5 bases). Germline-derived CDR1 and CDR2 are SNHLY and FYNNEI. The CDR3 sequence is 15 residues long. The CDR3 is CASSEAGLVGYGYTF. The CDR3 DNA reads TGTGCCAGCAGCGAAGCGGGGCTGGTTGGCTATGGCTACACCTTC.

The CDR3 bases are TGTGCCAGCAGCCAAGACTTGACAGCTAACTATGGCTACACCTTC. Translated, it gives CASSQDLTANYGYTF. The V gene is TRBV16, the J gene TRBJ1-2; D possibly corresponds to TRBD1 (5 bases). The CDR3 is made up of 15 amino acids. The V end was cut by 2 bases, the J end by 0 bases, with 10 bases between. Germline CDR1 reads KGHSY; CDR2 reads FQNENV.

This clone was picked up one time. This rearrangement joins TRBV2 to TRBJ2-1; D not certain. V was shortened by 6 bases and J by 5 bases, with 17 bases between the two germline ends. The CDR3 is 15 residues long. Germline loops: CDR1 SNHLY, CDR2 FYNNEI. The CDR3 DNA follows: TGTGCCAGCAGGCTAGTGCGAAACTTAGACAATGAGCAGTTCTTC. Its protein is CASRLVRNLDNEQFF.

The chain links TRBV6-5 to TRBJ1-1; 10 nucleotides match TRBD1. The CDR3 loop spans 16 amino acids. V shed 1 base and J 7 bases; nucleotides not matched to a gene: 9. The germline gives CDR1 MNHEY, CDR2 SVGAGI. DNA for the CDR3: TGTGCCAGCAGTTACTTGACAGGGGGCAAAGGAGGTGAAGCTTTCTTT. This sequence encodes CASSYLTGGKGGEAFF.

As regards this clone: The same CDR3 also results from other DNA sequences found in this sample. This sequence joins TRBV28 and TRBJ1-1, with D maybe TRBD1 (6 bases). This CDR3 region has 15 residues. The germline V gene has CDR1 MDHEN and CDR2 SYDVKM. Trimming pared 5 bases from V and 0 bases from J, leaving 13 bases between. The CDR3 sequence: CASSPPQGMNTEAFF. The CDR3 nucleotides are TGTGCCAGCAGTCCTCCACAGGGAATGAACACTGAAGCTTTCTTT.

This clone was picked up a small number of times. The chain couples TRBV7-9 to TRBJ2-1; no clear D gene. This CDR3 is built from 14 residues. With 1 base removed from V and 7 bases from J, the gap between germline ends came to 11 bases. Germline CDR1 and CDR2: SEHNR and FQNEAQ (reference sequence). CDR3 bases: TGTGCCAGCAGCTTAGAGCACCCCGATAATGAGCAGTTCTTC. Amino acids: CASSLEHPDNEQFF.

The chain recombines TRBV27 with TRBJ2-1; 11 positions match TRBD2. Per the germline V gene, CDR1 is MNHEY and CDR2 is SMNVEV (reference sequence). The ends lost 2 bases at V and 5 bases at J; junction bases unmatched: 2. The CDR3 is made up of 15 amino acids. The DNA of the CDR3 is TGTGCCAGCAGTTTAGGGACTAGCGGAGACAATGAGCAGTTCTTC. The encoded protein is CASSLGTSGDNEQFF.

The chain recombines TRBV7-8 with TRBJ1-2; TRBD1 might be the D (5 bases). The germline V gene has CDR1 SGHVS and CDR2 FQNEAQ. Trimming removed 5 bases at V and 1 base at J, with 17 bases between. The CDR3 has 16 residues. The CDR3 reads CASSTAGMGSNYGYTF. In DNA form, the CDR3 reads TGTGCCAGCAGCACAGCAGGGATGGGCAGTAACTATGGCTACACCTTC. Full variable domain (rest looked up from reference TRBV7-8 and TRBJ1-2): GAGVSQSPRYKVAKRGQDVALRCDPISGHVSLFWYQQALGQGPEFLTYFQNEAQLDKSGLPSDRFFAERPEGSVSTLKIQRTQQEDSAVYLCASSTAGMGSNYGYTFGSGTRLTVV.

The chain couples TRBV29-1 to TRBJ2-3; perhaps TRBD1 as D (5 bases). Germline V lookup: CDR1 SQVTM, CDR2 ANQGSEA. The CDR3 spans 14 residues. The ends were cut back, 6 bases at V and 1 base at J, with 14 bases in the middle. CDR3 residues: CSVRAGSGTDTQYF. CDR3 coding DNA: TGCAGCGTGCGTGCAGGGTCGGGCACAGATACGCAGTATTTT.

The J gene is TRBJ2-2, the V gene TRBV7-3; TRBD1 agrees at 7 bases. This CDR3 is built from 14 residues. Germline V gene data show CDR1 as SGHTA and CDR2 as FQGTGA. Trimming took 6 bases from V and 4 from J; bases not matched to a gene: 5. DNA for the CDR3: TGTGCCAGCAGTTTTACAGGGGCCACCGGGGAGCTGTTTTTT. It yields the protein CASSFTGATGELFF.

The sample holds a few counts of this clone. The V call is TRBV27, the J call TRBJ2-1, with D maybe TRBD1 (6 bases). CDR3 size: 15 residues. The germline V and J ends were trimmed by 4 bases and 4 bases, with 14 bases remaining between them. Germline V gives CDR1 MNHEY, CDR2 SMNVEV (reference sequence). The CDR3 bases are TGTGCCAGCAGTTCACTGGGGGCCGGGTACAATGAGCAGTTCTTC. Its protein is CASSSLGAGYNEQFF.

The rearrangement links TRBV7-9 to TRBJ2-7, with TRBD2 as a possible D gene (5 bases). Germline V gene data show CDR1 as SEHNR and CDR2 as FQNEAQ (reference sequence). V was shortened by 4 bases and J by 3 bases, with 16 bases between the two germline ends. The CDR3 length is 15 residues. CDR3 sequence reads: CASSSLRELGYEQYF. The CDR3 DNA sequence: TGTGCCAGCAGCTCCCTACGGGAACTCGGCTACGAGCAGTACTTC.

The rearrangement links TRBV7-3 to TRBJ1-1; a possible D gene is TRBD1 (5 bases). Germline values: CDR1 SGHTA, CDR2 FQGTGA. The length of the CDR3 is 13 residues. V was cut by 5 bases and J by 8 bases, with 15 bases left in between. In DNA form, the CDR3 reads TGTGCCAGCAGCCTGAAGGCAGCAGGGGAAGCTTTCTTT. This sequence encodes CASSLKAAGEAFF.

This clone was observed a handful of times. A junction boundary mismatches the germline segment, possibly from a read error. The V and J genes are TRBV7-9 and TRBJ1-1; TRBD1 matches 7 bases. The CDR3 has 14 residues. Germline CDR1 is SEHNR and CDR2 is FQNEAQ (reference sequence). CDR3: CSSSLRDRGTEAFF. The CDR3 coding sequence is TGTTCCAGCAGCTTGCGGGACAGAGGCACTGAAGCTTTCTTT.

This clone was found once. The chain is built from TRBV14 and TRBJ1-1; 7 bases fit TRBD1. The CDR3 has 13 residues. CDR1 and CDR2 (germline): SGHDN, FVKESK. J gave up 12 bases and V 2 bases, and 9 bases lay outside the gene matches. The CDR3 region is CASSQFLTGRTFF. Written as DNA, the CDR3 is TGTGCCAGCAGCCAATTTTTGACAGGGCGAACTTTCTTT. Full variable domain (remainder filled in from reference TRBV14 and TRBJ1-1): EAGVTQFPSHSVIEKGQTVTLRCDPISGHDNLYWYRRVMGKEIKFLLHFVKESKQDESGMPNNRFLAERTGGTYSTLKVQPAELEDSGVYFCASSQFLTGRTFFGQGTRLTVV.

In this sample, this clone turned up a few times. The chain uses TRBV9 and TRBJ2-5; possible D gene TRBD2, 5 bases. The germline V and J ends were trimmed by 4 bases and 3 bases, with 16 bases remaining between them. Germline V gene sequence: CDR1 SGDLS, CDR2 YYNGEE. The CDR3 length is 15 residues. The CDR3 region is CASSPRTGEEETQYF. Written as DNA, the CDR3 is TGTGCCAGCAGCCCAAGGACTGGGGAAGAAGAGACCCAGTACTTC.

This clone was observed a few times. This chain links TRBV15 with TRBJ2-3, with D perhaps matching TRBD2 (6 bases). This CDR3 region has 13 residues. Trimming shortened V by 2 bases and J by 5 bases, and 8 bases separated the two germline ends. CDR1 is LNHNV, CDR2 YYDKDF, per germline (reference sequence). CDR3 in DNA: TGTGCCACCAGCAGACAGGGAGGAGATACGCAGTATTTT. It yields the protein CATSRQGGDTQYF.